This TCR beta chain was sequenced in a study of blood T cell repertoires in COVID-19. Study background: From the United States, Italy and Spain came samples of acute and convalescent COVID-19. The cDNA or gDNA used as material had been derived from T cells, B-cell-depleted T cells, or PBMCs.

Per the original methods: The authors estimated nucleated cell counts from reference gene primer amplification. Sequencing used immunoSEQ multiplex PCR; TCRdb keeps in-frame clones, though not all of them. V and J calls plus clone size are reproduced from that table; the DNA served to infer D and trimming. The table has approximately 50,000 clones, approximately 85% seen once. Trimming shortened V by 2 bases and J by 2 bases, and 16 bases separated the two germline ends. Germline loops: CDR1 LGHDT, CDR2 YNNKEL (reference sequence). The CDR3 has 16 amino acids. The chain employs TRBV3-1 (or the pseudogene TRBV3-2) and TRBJ2-7; tentatively, D is TRBD2 (7 bases). Sequencing was done on a sample of peripheral blood. This TCR derives from a man in his sixties with acute or convalescent COVID-19. CDR3 sequence: CASSQSGGVTPYEQYF. CDR3 sequence (DNA): TGTGCCAGCAGCCAATCGGGGGGCGTAACCCCCTACGAGCAGTACTTC.